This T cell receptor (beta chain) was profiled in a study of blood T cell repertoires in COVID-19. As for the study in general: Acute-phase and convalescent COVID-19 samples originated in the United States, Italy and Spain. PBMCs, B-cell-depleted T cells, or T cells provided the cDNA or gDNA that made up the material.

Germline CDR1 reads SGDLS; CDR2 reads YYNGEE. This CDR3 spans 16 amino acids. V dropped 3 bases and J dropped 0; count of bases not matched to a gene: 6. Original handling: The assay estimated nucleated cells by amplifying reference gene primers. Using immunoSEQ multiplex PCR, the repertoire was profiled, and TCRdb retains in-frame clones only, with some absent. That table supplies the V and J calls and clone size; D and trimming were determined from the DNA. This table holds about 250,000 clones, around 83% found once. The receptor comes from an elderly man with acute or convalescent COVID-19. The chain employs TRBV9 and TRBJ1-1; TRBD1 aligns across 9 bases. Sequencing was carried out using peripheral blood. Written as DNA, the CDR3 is TGTGCCAGCAGCGCCCGGGACAGGGCTTTGAACACTGAAGCTTTCTTT. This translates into CASSARDRALNTEAFF.